A selection of T cell receptor beta chains follows, all from one sample in a study of blood T cell repertoires in COVID-19. Libraries were prepared by immunoSEQ multiplex PCR; TCRdb keeps only in-frame clonotypes and omits some of them. The table has more than 200,000 clones, 80% to 85% seen once. Material: peripheral blood. These receptors were taken from a man in his sixties with acute or convalescent COVID-19. The conserved cysteine and the conserved F or W are not part of the CDR3 here. Size values are once, few and many counts, or a class for expanded clones, and some rows have none.

V | size | CDR3
TRBV6-1 | . | ASSETRVNEQY
TRBV6-1 | once | ASSEPQGNHT
TRBV7-6 | . | ASSFLSGRATNEKLF
TRBV15 | . | ATSGSLALSTDTQY
TRBV9 | . | ASSVGAEDYGYT
TRBV4-1 | . | ASSQVGGTLGQPQH
TRBV2 | once | ASRLFLLAGDYEQY
TRBV11-2 | . | ASSGWTSGKETQY
TRBV5-4 | . | ASSSSGTGDQPQH
TRBV11-1 | . | ASNLQASGVREQF
TRBV2 | . | ASRAGNPNEKLF
TRBV27 | . | ASSLGGGNTDTQY
TRBV27 | . | ASRGGIRPYEQY
TRBV2 | . | ASSPREEGGYT
TRBV6-1 | . | ASSAQTGISSGNTIY
TRBV6-2/TRBV6-3 | . | ASSYFLGGEDLFNEQF
TRBV5-1 | . | ASSDPGGVIVDTQY
TRBV6-6 | . | ASSPAGGPDEQY